This T cell receptor (beta chain) was captured in a study of yellow fever vaccine responses in identical twins. Study-level findings and limits: Twins reportedly had a vaccine T cell response that seemed partly convergent, partly personalized.

TCRdb redid the calling of the RT-PCR reads with MiXCR, one entry per CDR3 protein. There are about 19,000 distinct CDR3 sequences in the sample; about two thirds occur only once, and 2% to 2.5% lies in the top ten. The CDR3 loop spans 15 amino acids. Germline values: CDR1 KGHSH, CDR2 LQKENI. V lost 1 base to trimming and J lost 6 bases, with 13 bases between them. Notes on this clonotype: What it binds is unknown.

The gene calls are TRBV18 and TRBJ2-1; D not resolved. The source of this sequence is a woman aged 18 to 35 who received the yellow fever vaccine. Material: T cells from blood (PBMCs), unsorted or a sorted subset (not recorded which), obtained before or after yellow fever vaccination (not recorded which). As DNA, the CDR3 is TGTGCCAGCTCACCACAAGTACCCGGGCTCAATGAGCAGTTCTTC. This gives the protein CASSPQVPGLNEQFF.